This is a list of T cell receptor beta chains from one sample in a study of T-cell memory formation after mild COVID-19. TCRdb analysed the 5' RACE reads with MiXCR anew, one entry per CDR3 protein. The data show approximately 500,000 distinct CDR3 sequences, with around 25% seen just once and approximately 12% held by the top ten. Sequencing was done on a sample of PBMCs or a T cell subset sorted from them (not recorded which). The receptors were gathered from an adult woman who had mild COVID-19 (a few samples of this study predate the infection). Cell type and time point are not known. CDR3s include the opening cysteine and the closing phenylalanine or tryptophan. The D gene is left open where the match is weak. Clone size appears in some rows only: once, few, many, or a class for an expanded clone.

j_gene	len	abundance	d_gene	v_gene	CDR3aa	CDR3nt
TRBJ2-2	11	few	NA	TRBV30	CAWSVARELFF	TGTGCCTGGAGTGTTGCCCGGGAGCTGTTTTTT
TRBJ1-1	12	NA	TRBD1	TRBV7-9	CASRPGGTEAFF	TGTGCCAGCAGACCAGGGGGCACTGAAGCTTTCTTT
TRBJ1-5	15	few	NA	TRBV7-9	CASSLAGGPNQPQHF	TGTGCCAGCAGTTTGGCTGGGGGACCCAATCAGCCCCAGCATTTT
TRBJ2-1	13	few	NA	TRBV14	CASSQGPHNEQFF	TGTGCCAGCAGCCAGGGCCCCCACAATGAGCAGTTCTTC
TRBJ2-5	15	few	TRBD1	TRBV7-9	CASSVLTGGVETQYF	TGTGCCAGCAGCGTCCTTACAGGGGGCGTGGAGACCCAGTACTTC
TRBJ1-6	16	few	NA	TRBV12-3/TRBV12-4	CASSFDGASYNSPLHF	TGTGCCAGCAGTTTTGATGGGGCTAGCTATAATTCACCCCTCCACTTT
TRBJ2-1	12	NA	NA	TRBV9	CASSVGNGEQFF	TGTGCCAGCAGCGTAGGGAATGGAGAGCAGTTCTTC
TRBJ2-7	12	NA	NA	TRBV5-1	CASSLEGSEQYF	TGCGCCAGCAGCTTGGAGGGTAGCGAGCAGTACTTC
TRBJ2-1	11	NA	NA	TRBV30	CLAQTTRSKFF	TGTTTGGCCCAAACAACACGGTCGAAGTTCTTC
TRBJ2-7	16	NA	NA	TRBV4-3	CASSQDWRQGSDEQYF	TGCGCCAGCAGCCAAGATTGGAGGCAGGGAAGCGACGAGCAGTACTTC
TRBJ2-7	13	once	NA	TRBV7-9	CASSRKTSYEQYF	TGTGCCAGCAGCCGAAAAACATCCTACGAGCAGTACTTC
TRBJ1-2	14	NA	NA	TRBV11-2	CASSLPGAGYGYTF	TGTGCCAGCAGCCTTCCCGGGGCGGGTTATGGCTACACCTTC
TRBJ2-3	17	NA	TRBD2	TRBV10-3	CAISRLTSGGAVDTQYF	TGTGCCATCAGTCGCCTGACTAGCGGGGGGGCCGTAGATACGCAGTATTTT
TRBJ1-6	15	NA	TRBD1	TRBV19	CASSPGTGGNSPLHF	TGTGCCAGTAGTCCCGGGACAGGGGGTAATTCACCCCTCCACTTT
TRBJ1-1	16	once	TRBD1	TRBV5-1	CASSLWDRGLNTEAFF	TGCGCCAGCAGCTTGTGGGACAGGGGCCTGAACACTGAAGCTTTCTTT
TRBJ1-2	12	NA	TRBD1	TRBV24-1	CATSDRGDGYTF	TGTGCCACCAGTGACAGGGGGGATGGCTACACCTTC
TRBJ2-7	13	NA	TRBD2	TRBV7-6	CASSWGGTYEQYF	TGTGCCAGCAGCTGGGGGGGGACCTACGAGCAGTACTTC
TRBJ1-4	14	NA	NA	TRBV5-1	CASSLVQDREKLFF	TGCGCCAGCAGCTTGGTCCAGGACCGCGAAAAACTGTTTTTT
TRBJ2-5	16	NA	NA	TRBV5-6	CASSSGTQTQGETQYF	TGTGCCAGCAGCTCCGGGACTCAGACCCAAGGAGAGACCCAGTACTTC
TRBJ2-1	16	NA	TRBD1	TRBV20-1	CSASWRGDRVHNEQFF	TGCAGTGCTAGTTGGCGCGGGGACAGGGTTCACAATGAGCAGTTCTTC
TRBJ2-1	14	NA	NA	TRBV20-1	CSARVPLGINEQFF	TGCAGTGCTAGAGTACCATTGGGTATAAATGAGCAGTTCTTC
TRBJ2-1	16	few	NA	TRBV20-1	CSARSLKGRTYNEQFF	TGCAGTGCTAGGAGTCTAAAGGGACGTACCTACAATGAGCAGTTCTTC
TRBJ2-1	18	NA	TRBD2	TRBV7-9	CASSPPGVLAGPYNEQFF	TGTGCCAGCAGCCCCCCCGGGGTGCTAGCGGGGCCCTACAATGAGCAGTTCTTC
TRBJ2-7	16	NA	NA	TRBV12-3/TRBV12-4	CASSTGWRPGSYEQYF	TGTGCCAGCAGCACCGGGTGGCGGCCTGGATCCTACGAGCAGTACTTC
TRBJ1-1	11	NA	TRBD1	TRBV29-1	CSARGPTEAFF	TGCAGCGCCAGGGGGCCCACTGAAGCTTTCTTT
TRBJ2-3	15	many	TRBD2	TRBV11-2	CASSLAGGRTDTQYF	TGTGCCAGCAGCTTAGCGGGGGGGCGCACAGATACGCAGTATTTT
TRBJ2-7	12	NA	NA	TRBV24-1	CATSDVSYEQYF	TGTGCCACCAGTGATGTCAGCTACGAGCAGTACTTC
TRBJ2-7	13	NA	NA	TRBV29-1	CSVGQPSSYEQYF	TGCAGCGTTGGGCAGCCGAGCTCCTACGAGCAGTACTTC
TRBJ2-1	15	NA	NA	TRBV9	CASSVGAGMDNEQFF	TGTGCCAGCAGCGTAGGGGCAGGGATGGACAATGAGCAGTTCTTC
TRBJ2-7	15	NA	TRBD1	TRBV4-1	CASSLRQGASYEQYF	TGCGCCAGCAGCCTTCGACAGGGGGCTAGCTACGAGCAGTACTTC
TRBJ2-1	14	few	NA	TRBV20-1	CSARVAGRNSEQFF	TGCAGTGCTAGAGTAGCAGGGAGGAACAGTGAGCAGTTCTTC
TRBJ2-3	12	NA	NA	TRBV5-1	CASSNPTDTQYF	TGCGCCAGCAGCAACCCCACAGATACGCAGTATTTT
TRBJ2-7	14	few	NA	TRBV6-5	CASSYSSQAYEQYF	TGTGCCAGCAGTTACTCAAGCCAGGCCTACGAGCAGTACTTC
TRBJ1-2	15	NA	TRBD1	TRBV18	CASSPTMTGDYGYTF	TGTGCCAGCTCACCAACGATGACAGGGGACTATGGCTACACCTTC
TRBJ1-2	16	NA	NA	TRBV5-1	CASSLAGQTTNYGYTF	TGCGCCAGCAGCTTGGCCGGGCAGACAACTAACTATGGCTACACCTTC
TRBJ2-7	14	few	NA	TRBV14	CASSPRVDSYEQYF	TGTGCCAGCAGCCCCAGAGTAGACTCCTACGAGCAGTACTTC
TRBJ2-1	13	few	NA	TRBV3-1	CASSQGDHMGQFF	TGTGCCAGCAGCCAAGGGGACCACATGGGGCAGTTCTTC
TRBJ2-7	14	NA	TRBD2	TRBV19	CASSRRGGASEQYF	TGTGCCAGTAGTCGGCGCGGGGGGGCCAGCGAGCAGTACTTC